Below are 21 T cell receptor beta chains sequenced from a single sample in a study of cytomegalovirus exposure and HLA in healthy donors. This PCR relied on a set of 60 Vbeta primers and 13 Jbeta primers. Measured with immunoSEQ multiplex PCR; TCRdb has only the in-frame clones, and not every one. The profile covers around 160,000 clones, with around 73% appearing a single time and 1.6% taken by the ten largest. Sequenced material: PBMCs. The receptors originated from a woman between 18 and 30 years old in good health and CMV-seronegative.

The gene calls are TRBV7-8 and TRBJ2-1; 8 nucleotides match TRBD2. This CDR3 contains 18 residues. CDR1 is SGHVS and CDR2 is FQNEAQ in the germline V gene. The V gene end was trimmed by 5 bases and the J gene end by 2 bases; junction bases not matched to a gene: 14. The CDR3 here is CASSRPAGALTPYNEQFF. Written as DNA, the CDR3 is TGTGCCAGCAGCCGACCAGCGGGAGCCTTAACCCCCTACAATGAGCAGTTCTTC. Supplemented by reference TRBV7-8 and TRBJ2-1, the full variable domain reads GAGVSQSPRYKVAKRGQDVALRCDPISGHVSLFWYQQALGQGPEFLTYFQNEAQLDKSGLPSDRFFAERPEGSVSTLKIQRTQQEDSAVYLCASSRPAGALTPYNEQFFGPGTRLTVL.

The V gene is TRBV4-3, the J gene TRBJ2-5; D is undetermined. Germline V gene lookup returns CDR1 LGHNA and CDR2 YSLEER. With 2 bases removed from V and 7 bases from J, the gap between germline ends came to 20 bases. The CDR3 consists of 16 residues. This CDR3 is CASSQQHACPTGTQYF. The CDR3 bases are TGCGCCAGCAGCCAACAACATGCTTGTCCGACTGGGACCCAGTACTTC.

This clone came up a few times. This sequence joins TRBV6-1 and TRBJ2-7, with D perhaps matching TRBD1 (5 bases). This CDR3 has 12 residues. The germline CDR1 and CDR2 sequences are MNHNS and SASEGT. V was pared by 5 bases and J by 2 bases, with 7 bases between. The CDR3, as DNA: TGTGCCAGCAGTAAGGACACCTACGAGCAGTACTTC. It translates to CASSKDTYEQYF.

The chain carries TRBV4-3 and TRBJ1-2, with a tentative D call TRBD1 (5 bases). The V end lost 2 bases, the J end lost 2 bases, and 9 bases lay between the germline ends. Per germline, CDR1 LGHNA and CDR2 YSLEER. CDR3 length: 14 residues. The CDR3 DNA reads TGCGCCAGCAGCCAACAGGACAAAAACTATGGCTACACCTTC. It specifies CASSQQDKNYGYTF.

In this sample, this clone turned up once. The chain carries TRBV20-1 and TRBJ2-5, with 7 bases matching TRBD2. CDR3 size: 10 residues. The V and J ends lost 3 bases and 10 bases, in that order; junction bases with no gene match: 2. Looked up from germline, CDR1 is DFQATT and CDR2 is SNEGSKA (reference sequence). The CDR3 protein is CSARGGDQYF. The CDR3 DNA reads TGCAGTGCTAGGGGGGGGGACCAGTACTTC.

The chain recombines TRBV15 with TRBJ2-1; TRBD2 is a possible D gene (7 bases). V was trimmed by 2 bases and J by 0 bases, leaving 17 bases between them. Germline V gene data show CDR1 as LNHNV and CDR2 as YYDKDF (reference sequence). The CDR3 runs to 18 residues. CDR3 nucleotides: TGTGCCACCAGCAGATTGGGGGGCGGGAGCCCCTCCTACAATGAGCAGTTCTTC. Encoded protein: CATSRLGGGSPSYNEQFF.

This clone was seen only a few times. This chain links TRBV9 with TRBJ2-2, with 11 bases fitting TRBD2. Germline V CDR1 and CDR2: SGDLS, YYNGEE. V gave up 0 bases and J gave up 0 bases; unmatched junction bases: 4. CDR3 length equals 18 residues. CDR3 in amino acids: CASSVEGLAETNTGELFF. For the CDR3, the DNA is TGTGCCAGCAGCGTAGAGGGACTAGCGGAGACGAACACCGGGGAGCTGTTTTTT.

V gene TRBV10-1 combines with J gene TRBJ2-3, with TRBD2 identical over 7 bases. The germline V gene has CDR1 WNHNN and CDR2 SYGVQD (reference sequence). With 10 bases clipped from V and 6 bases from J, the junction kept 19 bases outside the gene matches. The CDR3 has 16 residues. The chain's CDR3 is CATPRGGGPYLDTQYF. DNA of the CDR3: TGCGCCACCCCCCGCGGGGGAGGGCCGTATCTCGATACGCAGTATTTT.

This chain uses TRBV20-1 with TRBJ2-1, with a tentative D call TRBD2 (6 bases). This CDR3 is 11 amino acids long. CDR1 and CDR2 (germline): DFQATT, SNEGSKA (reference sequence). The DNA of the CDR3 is TGCGGGACGAGGAGGGATTCTGAGCAGTTCTTC. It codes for CGTRRDSEQFF.

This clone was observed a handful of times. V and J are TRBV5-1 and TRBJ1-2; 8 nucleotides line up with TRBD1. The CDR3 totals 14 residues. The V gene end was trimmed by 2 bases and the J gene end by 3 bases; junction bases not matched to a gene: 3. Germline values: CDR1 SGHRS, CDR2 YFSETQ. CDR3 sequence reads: CASSLQGEDYGYTF. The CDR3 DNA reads TGCGCCAGCAGCTTACAGGGGGAGGACTATGGCTACACCTTC. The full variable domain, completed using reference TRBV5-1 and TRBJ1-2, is KAGVTQTPRYLIKTRGQQVTLSCSPISGHRSVSWYQQTPGQGLQFLFEYFSETQRNKGNFPGRFSGRQFSNSRSEMNVSTLELGDSALYLCASSLQGEDYGYTFGSGTRLTVV.

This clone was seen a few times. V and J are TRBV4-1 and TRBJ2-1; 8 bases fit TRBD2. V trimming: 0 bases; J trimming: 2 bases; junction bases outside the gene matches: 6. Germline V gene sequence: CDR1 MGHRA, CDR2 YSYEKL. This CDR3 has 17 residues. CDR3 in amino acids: CASSQENAGGAYNEQFF. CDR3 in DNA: TGCGCCAGCAGCCAAGAGAATGCGGGAGGAGCCTACAATGAGCAGTTCTTC.

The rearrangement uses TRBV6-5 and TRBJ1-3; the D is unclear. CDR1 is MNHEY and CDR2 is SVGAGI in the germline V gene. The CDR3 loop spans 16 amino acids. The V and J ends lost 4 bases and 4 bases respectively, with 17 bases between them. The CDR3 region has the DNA TGTGCCAGCAGTTTTTCTATGAGGGCGGGAGGAAACACCATATATTTT. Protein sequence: CASSFSMRAGGNTIYF.

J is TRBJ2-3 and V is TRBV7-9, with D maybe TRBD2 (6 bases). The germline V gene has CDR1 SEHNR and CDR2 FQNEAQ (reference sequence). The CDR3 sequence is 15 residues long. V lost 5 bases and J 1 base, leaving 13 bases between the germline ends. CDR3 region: CASSPAGSRTDTQYF. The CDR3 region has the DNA TGTGCCAGCAGCCCCGCGGGGTCTCGCACAGATACGCAGTATTTT. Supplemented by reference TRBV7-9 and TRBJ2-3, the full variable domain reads DTGVSQNPRHKITKRGQNVTFRCDPISEHNRLYWYRQTLGQGPEFLTYFQNEAQLEKSRLLSDRFSAERPKGSFSTLEIQRTEQGDSAMYLCASSPAGSRTDTQYFGPGTRLTVL.

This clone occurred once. The CDR3 reads CASSLDRVRGYTF. CDR3 nucleotide sequence: TGTGCCAGCAGTTTGGACAGGGTTCGTGGCTACACCTTC. The chain couples TRBV28 to TRBJ1-2; 8 bases agree with TRBD1. The CDR3 is 13 amino acids. CDR1 is MDHEN and CDR2 is SYDVKM in the germline V gene. Trimming took 3 bases from V and 7 from J; bases not matched to a gene: 4.

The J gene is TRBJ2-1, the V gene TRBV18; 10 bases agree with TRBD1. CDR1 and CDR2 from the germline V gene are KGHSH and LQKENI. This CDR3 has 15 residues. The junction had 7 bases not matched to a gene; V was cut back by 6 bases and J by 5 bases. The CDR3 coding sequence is TGTGCCAGCTCCAACTCCGGGACAGGGGACAATGAGCAGTTCTTC. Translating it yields CASSNSGTGDNEQFF.

The CDR3, as DNA: TGTGCCAGCAGCTTAGTACTAGCTCGTACCGGGGAGCTGTTTTTT. Translating it yields CASSLVLARTGELFF. The rearrangement links TRBV7-9 to TRBJ2-2, with D possibly matching TRBD2 (6 bases). Germline V gene lookup returns CDR1 SEHNR and CDR2 FQNEAQ (reference sequence). Trimming removed 1 base from V and 5 bases from J, with 11 bases in between. The CDR3 consists of 15 residues.

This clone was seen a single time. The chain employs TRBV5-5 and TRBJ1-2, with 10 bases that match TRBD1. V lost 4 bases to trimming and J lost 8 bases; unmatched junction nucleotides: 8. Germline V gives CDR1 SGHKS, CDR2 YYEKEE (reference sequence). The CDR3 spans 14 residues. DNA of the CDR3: TGTGCCAGCAGCAGGGACAGGGGCCCCCTGGGCTACACCTTC. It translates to CASSRDRGPLGYTF.

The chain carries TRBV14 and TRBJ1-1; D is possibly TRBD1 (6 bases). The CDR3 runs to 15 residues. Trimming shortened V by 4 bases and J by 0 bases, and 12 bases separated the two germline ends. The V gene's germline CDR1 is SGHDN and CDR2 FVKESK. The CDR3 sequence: CASSLEQGVNTEAFF. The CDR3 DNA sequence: TGTGCCAGCAGCCTAGAACAGGGCGTGAACACTGAAGCTTTCTTT. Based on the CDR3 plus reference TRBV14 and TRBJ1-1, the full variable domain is EAGVTQFPSHSVIEKGQTVTLRCDPISGHDNLYWYRRVMGKEIKFLLHFVKESKQDESGMPNNRFLAERTGGTYSTLKVQPAELEDSGVYFCASSLEQGVNTEAFFGQGTRLTVV.

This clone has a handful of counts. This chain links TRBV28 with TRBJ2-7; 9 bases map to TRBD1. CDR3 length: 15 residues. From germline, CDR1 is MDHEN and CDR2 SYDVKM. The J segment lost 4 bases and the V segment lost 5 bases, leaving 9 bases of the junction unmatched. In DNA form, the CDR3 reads TGTGCCAGCAGTATTAATAACAGGGGGCCGTACGAGCAGTACTTC. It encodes CASSINNRGPYEQYF.

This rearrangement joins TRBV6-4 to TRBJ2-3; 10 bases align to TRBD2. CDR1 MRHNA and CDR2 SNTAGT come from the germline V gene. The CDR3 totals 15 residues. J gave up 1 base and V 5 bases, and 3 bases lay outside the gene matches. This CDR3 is CASSFTSGGTDTQYF. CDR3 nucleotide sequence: TGTGCCAGCAGTTTCACTAGCGGGGGCACAGATACGCAGTATTTT.

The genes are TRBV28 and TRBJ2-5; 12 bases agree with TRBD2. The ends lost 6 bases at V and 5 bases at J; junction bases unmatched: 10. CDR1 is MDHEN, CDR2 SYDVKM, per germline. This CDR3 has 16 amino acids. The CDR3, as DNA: TGTGCCAGCAGCCCGACTAGCGGGGGCACCGAGGAGACCCAGTACTTC. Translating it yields CASSPTSGGTEETQYF.